This T cell receptor (beta chain) came from a study of blood T cell repertoires in COVID-19. About the research overall: Sites in the United States, Italy and Spain provided acute and convalescent COVID-19 samples. Nucleic acid was either cDNA or gDNA, and it came from T cells, B-cell-depleted T cells, or PBMCs.

Original data processing: Cell counts per sample came from amplifying reference gene primers. Generated by immunoSEQ multiplex PCR, the TCRdb table keeps only in-frame clones and is missing some. V, J and clone size reflect that table, while D and trimming were determined from the DNA. The sample has roughly 230,000 clones; roughly 88% are singletons. This TCR derives from a middle-aged man with acute or convalescent COVID-19. The source material was peripheral blood.

In DNA, the CDR3 is TGTGCCATCAGTGAGGAGGCAGGGCTGAATCAGCCCCAGCATTTT. Protein product: CAISEEAGLNQPQHF. This chain uses TRBV10-3 with TRBJ1-5, with D perhaps matching TRBD1 (5 bases). Trimming took off 2 bases at V and 4 bases at J, with 12 bases between the two ends. CDR1 is ENHRY and CDR2 is SYGVKD in the germline V gene. The CDR3 is 15 amino acids.